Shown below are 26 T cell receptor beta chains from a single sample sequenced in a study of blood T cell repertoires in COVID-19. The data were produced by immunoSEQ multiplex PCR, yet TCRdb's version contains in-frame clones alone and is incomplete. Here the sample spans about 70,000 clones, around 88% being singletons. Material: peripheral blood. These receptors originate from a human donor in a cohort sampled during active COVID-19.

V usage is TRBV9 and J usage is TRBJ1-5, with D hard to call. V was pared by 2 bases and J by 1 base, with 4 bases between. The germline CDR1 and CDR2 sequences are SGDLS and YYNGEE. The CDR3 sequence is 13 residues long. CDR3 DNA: TGTGCCAGCAGCGTCTCGAGCAATCAGCCCCAGCATTTT. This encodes CASSVSSNQPQHF.

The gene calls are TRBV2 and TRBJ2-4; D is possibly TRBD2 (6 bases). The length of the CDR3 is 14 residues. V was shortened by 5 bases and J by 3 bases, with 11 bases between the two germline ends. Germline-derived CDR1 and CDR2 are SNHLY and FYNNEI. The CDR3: CASSFPEGKNIQYF. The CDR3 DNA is TGTGCCAGCAGTTTTCCGGAGGGCAAAAACATTCAGTACTTC.

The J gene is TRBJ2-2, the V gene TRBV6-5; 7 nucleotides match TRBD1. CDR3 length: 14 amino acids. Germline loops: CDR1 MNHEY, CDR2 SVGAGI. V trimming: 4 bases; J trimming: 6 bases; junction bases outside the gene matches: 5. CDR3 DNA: TGTGCCAGCAGTTTTCTCAGGGGGTCCGGGGAGCTGTTTTTT. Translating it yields CASSFLRGSGELFF.

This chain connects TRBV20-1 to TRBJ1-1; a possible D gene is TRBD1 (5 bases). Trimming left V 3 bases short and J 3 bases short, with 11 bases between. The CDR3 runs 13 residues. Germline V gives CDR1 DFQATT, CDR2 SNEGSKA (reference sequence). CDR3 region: CSASRGADTEAFF. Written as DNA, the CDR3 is TGCAGTGCTAGTAGGGGTGCGGACACTGAAGCTTTCTTT.

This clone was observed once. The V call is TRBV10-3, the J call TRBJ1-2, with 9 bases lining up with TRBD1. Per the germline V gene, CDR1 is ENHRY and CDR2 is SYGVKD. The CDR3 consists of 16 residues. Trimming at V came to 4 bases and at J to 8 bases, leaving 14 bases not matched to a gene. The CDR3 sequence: CAISARRGQGIGGYTF. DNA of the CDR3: TGTGCCATCAGTGCAAGGAGGGGACAGGGTATCGGGGGCTACACCTTC.

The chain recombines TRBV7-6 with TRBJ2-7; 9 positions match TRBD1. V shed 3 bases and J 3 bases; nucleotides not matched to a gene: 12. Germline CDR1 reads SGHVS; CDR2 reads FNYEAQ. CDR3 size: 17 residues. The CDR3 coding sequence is TGTGCCAGCAGCTTTGGCCCAGCGGGACAGGGTAACTACGAGCAGTACTTC. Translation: CASSFGPAGQGNYEQYF.

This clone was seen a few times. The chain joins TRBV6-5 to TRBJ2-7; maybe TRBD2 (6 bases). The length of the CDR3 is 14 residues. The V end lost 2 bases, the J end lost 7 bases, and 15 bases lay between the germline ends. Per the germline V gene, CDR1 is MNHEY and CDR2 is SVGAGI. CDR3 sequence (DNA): TGTGCCAGCAGTTACGACTCGGGAGTGGGGGAGCAGTACTTC. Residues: CASSYDSGVGEQYF.

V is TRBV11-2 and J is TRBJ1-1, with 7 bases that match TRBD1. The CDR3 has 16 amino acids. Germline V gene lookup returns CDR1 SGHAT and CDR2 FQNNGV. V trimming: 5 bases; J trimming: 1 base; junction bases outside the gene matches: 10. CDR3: CASSRTPGQRNTEAFF. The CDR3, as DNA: TGTGCCAGCAGCCGCACTCCGGGACAGAGGAACACTGAAGCTTTCTTT.

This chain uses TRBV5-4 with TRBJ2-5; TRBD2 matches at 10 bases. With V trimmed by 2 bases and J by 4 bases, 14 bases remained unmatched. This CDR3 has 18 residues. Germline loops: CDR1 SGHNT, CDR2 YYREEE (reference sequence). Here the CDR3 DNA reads TGTGCCAGCAGCTTTCGGGGGACCAGCGGGGGGGCACGAGAGACCCAGTACTTC. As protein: CASSFRGTSGGARETQYF.

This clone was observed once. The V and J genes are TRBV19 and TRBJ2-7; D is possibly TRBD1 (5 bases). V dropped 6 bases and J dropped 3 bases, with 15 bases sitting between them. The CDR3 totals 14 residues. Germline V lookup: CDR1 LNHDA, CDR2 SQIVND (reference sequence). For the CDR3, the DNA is TGTGCCAGTAGCCCATCAAGAGACAGCTACGAGCAGTACTTC. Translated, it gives CASSPSRDSYEQYF.

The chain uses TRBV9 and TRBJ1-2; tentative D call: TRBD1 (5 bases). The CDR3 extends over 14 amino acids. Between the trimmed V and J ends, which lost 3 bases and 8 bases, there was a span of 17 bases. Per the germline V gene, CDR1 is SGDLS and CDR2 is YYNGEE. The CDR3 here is CASSGAQGIRGYTF. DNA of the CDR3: TGTGCCAGCAGCGGAGCGCAGGGCATTCGGGGCTACACCTTC.

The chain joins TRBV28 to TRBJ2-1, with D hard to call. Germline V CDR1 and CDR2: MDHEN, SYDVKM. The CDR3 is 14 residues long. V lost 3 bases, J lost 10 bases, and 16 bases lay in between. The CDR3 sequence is CASSFLGEREEQFF. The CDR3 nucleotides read TGTGCCAGCAGTTTCCTAGGTGAGCGAGAGGAGCAGTTCTTC.

CDR3 protein: CASSLGGGAAYEQYF. The CDR3 bases are TGTGCCAGCAGCTTAGGCGGGGGTGCCGCCTACGAGCAGTACTTC. The gene calls are TRBV7-8 and TRBJ2-7, with 7 bases identical to TRBD2. V shed 1 base and J 2 bases; nucleotides not matched to a gene: 5. The CDR3 covers 15 residues. Looked up from germline, CDR1 is SGHVS and CDR2 is FQNEAQ.

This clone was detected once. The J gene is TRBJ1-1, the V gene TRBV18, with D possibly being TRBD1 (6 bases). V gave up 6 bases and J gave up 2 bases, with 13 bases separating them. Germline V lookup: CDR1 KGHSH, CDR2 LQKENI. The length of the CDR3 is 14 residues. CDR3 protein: CASSPRQVNTEAFF. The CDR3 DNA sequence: TGTGCCAGCTCCCCAAGACAGGTTAACACTGAAGCTTTCTTT.

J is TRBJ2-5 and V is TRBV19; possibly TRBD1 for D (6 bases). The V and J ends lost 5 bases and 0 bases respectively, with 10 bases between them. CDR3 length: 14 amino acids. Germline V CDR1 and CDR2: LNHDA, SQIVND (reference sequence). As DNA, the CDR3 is TGTGCCAGTAGTCCCCGGGACAACCAAGAGACCCAGTACTTC. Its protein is CASSPRDNQETQYF.

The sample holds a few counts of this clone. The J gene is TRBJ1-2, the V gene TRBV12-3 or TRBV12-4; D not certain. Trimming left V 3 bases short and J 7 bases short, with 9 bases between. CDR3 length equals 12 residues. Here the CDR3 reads CASSFTLGGYTF. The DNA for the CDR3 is TGTGCCAGCAGTTTCACCCTCGGTGGCTACACCTTC.

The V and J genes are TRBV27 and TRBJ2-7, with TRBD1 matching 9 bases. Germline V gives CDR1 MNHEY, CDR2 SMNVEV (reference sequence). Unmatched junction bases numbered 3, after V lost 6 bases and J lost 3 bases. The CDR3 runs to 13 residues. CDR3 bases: TGTGCCAGCAGGAGGACAGGGGTCTACGAGCAGTACTTC. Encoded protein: CASRRTGVYEQYF.

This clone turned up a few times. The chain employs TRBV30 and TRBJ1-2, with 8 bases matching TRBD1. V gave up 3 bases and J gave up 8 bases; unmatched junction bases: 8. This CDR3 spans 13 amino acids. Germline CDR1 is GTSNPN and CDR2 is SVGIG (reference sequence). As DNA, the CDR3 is TGTGCCTGGAGGGGGGGACAGGTAGACGGCTACACCTTC. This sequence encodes CAWRGGQVDGYTF.

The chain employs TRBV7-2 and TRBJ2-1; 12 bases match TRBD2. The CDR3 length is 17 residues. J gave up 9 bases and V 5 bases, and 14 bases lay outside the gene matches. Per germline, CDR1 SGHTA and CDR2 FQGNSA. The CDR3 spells CASSPRSLAGGGVEQFF. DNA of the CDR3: TGTGCCAGCAGCCCCCGCTCACTAGCGGGGGGTGGTGTTGAGCAGTTCTTC.

Written as DNA, the CDR3 is TGTGCCAGCAGCTTGACAGGGGGTCACTCCTACGAGCAGTACTTC. Its translation: CASSLTGGHSYEQYF. The chain carries TRBV11-3 and TRBJ2-7; TRBD1 matches 9 bases. V shed 3 bases, J shed 0 bases, and the junction held 3 bases outside the gene matches. CDR1 SGHNT and CDR2 YENEEA come from the germline V gene. CDR3 length: 15 amino acids.

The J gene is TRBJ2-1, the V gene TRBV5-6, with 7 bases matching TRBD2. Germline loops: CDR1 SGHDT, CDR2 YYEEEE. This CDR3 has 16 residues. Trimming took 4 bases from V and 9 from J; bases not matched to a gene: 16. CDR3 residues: CASSGKGLSPIREQFF. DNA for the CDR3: TGTGCCAGCAGCGGAAAGGGACTATCCCCCATTCGTGAGCAGTTCTTC. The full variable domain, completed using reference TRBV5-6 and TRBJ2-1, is DAGVTQSPTHLIKTRGQQVTLRCSPKSGHDTVSWYQQALGQGPQFIFQYYEEEERQRGNFPDRFSGHQFPNYSSELNVNALLLGDSALYLCASSGKGLSPIREQFFGPGTRLTVL.

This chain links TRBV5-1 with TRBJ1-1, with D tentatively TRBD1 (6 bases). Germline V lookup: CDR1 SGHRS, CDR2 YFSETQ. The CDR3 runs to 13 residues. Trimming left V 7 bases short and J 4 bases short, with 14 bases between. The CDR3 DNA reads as TGCGCCAGCGGCGAACAGGGTCCCACTGAAGCTTTCTTT. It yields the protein CASGEQGPTEAFF.

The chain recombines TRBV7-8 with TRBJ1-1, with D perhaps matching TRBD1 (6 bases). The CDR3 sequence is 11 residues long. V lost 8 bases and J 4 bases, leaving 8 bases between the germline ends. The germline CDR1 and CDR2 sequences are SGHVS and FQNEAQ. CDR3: CASLRGTEAFF. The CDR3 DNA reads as TGTGCCAGCCTCAGGGGCACTGAAGCTTTCTTT.

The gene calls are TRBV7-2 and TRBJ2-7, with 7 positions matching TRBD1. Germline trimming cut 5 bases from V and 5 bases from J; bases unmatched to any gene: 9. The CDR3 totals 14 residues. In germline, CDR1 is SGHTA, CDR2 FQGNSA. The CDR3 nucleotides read TGTGCCAGCAGCGGCAGGACAGGAGCCAACGAGCAGTACTTC. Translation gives CASSGRTGANEQYF. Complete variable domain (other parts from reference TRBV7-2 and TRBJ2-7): GAGVSQSPSNKVTEKGKDVELRCDPISGHTALYWYRQSLGQGLEFLIYFQGNSAPDKSGLPSDRFSAERTGGSVSTLTIQRTQQEDSAVYLCASSGRTGANEQYFGPGTRLTVT.

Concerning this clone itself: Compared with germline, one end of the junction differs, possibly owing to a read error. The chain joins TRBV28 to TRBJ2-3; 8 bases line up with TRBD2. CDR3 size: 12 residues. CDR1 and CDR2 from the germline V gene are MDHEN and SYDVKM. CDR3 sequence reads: CASSKFLGRVNF. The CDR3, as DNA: TGTGCCAGCAGTAAATTTCTCGGGAGGGTGAATTTT.

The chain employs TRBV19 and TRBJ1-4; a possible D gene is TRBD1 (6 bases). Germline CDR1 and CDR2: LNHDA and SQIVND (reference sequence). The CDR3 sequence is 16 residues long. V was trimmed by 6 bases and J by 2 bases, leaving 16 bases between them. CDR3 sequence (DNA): TGTGCCAGTAGCACAAACAGGGAGTGGACTAATGAAAAACTGTTTTTT. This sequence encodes CASSTNREWTNEKLFF. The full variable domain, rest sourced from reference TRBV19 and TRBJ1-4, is DGGITQSPKYLFRKEGQNVTLSCEQNLNHDAMYWYRQDPGQGLRLIYYSQIVNDFQKGDIAEGYSVSREKKESFPLTVTSAQKNPTAFYLCASSTNREWTNEKLFFGSGTQLSVL.